Listed here are 23 T cell receptor beta chains from one sample, sequenced in a study of CD8 T cells in ankylosing spondylitis. TCRdb analysed the 5' RACE reads with MiXCR anew, one entry per CDR3 protein. The sample has about 160,000 distinct CDR3 sequences, 44% seen once. The sequenced sample consisted of synovial fluid, either unsorted or a sorted T cell fraction (not recorded which). The receptors here all came from a male donor with ankylosing spondylitis.

There are a few counts of this clonotype. The J gene is TRBJ2-4, the V gene TRBV20-1; TRBD1 might be the D (6 bases). The CDR3 length is 20 residues. The germline V gene encodes CDR1 DFQATT and CDR2 SNEGSKA (reference sequence). Trimming took off 4 bases at V and 0 bases at J, with 28 bases between the two ends. The CDR3 protein is CSATRTATGMRRIAKNIQYF. CDR3 bases: TGCAGTGCTACTCGAACCGCCACAGGGATGAGACGGATAGCCAAAAACATTCAGTACTTC.

Only one count was recorded for this clonotype. This chain connects TRBV6-5 to TRBJ1-2, with D hard to call. CDR1 and CDR2 from the germline V gene are MNHEY and SVGAGI. The germline V and J ends were trimmed by 4 bases and 4 bases, with 13 bases remaining between them. The CDR3 contains 14 residues. The CDR3 reads CASSSTDGRYGYTF. The CDR3 nucleotides read TGTGCCAGCAGTTCTACGGACGGACGCTATGGCTACACCTTC.

The table lists this clonotype with a few counts. The chain couples TRBV12-5 to TRBJ1-5, with D unresolved. V lost 0 bases, J lost 2 bases, and 29 bases lay in between. Germline CDR1 is LGHNT and CDR2 is FRNRAP. The CDR3 contains 22 residues. For the CDR3, the DNA is TGTGCTAGTGGTTTGGTACACTCTTCCTTTTGGCAGTTCGGGGTGGGCAATCAGCCCCAGCATTTT. This codes for CASGLVHSSFWQFGVGNQPQHF.

This clonotype was counted ten times or more. The rearrangement uses TRBV5-6 and TRBJ2-7; D is tentatively TRBD1 or TRBD2 (5 bases each). Germline assignment: CDR1 SGHDT and CDR2 YYEEEE. Trimming pared 2 bases from V and 2 bases from J, leaving 11 bases between. CDR3 length equals 14 residues. In nucleotides, the CDR3 is TGTGCCAGCAGCTTAGGGGACGGAGCCTACGAGCAGTACTTC. Translating it yields CASSLGDGAYEQYF.

The rearrangement joins TRBV12-3 or TRBV12-4 to TRBJ1-1; D unresolved. V was clipped by 1 base and J by 0 bases, with 6 bases between them. The CDR3 runs to 14 residues. In nucleotides, the CDR3 is TGTGCCAGCAGTTTAGTCGGGGTGAACACTGAAGCTTTCTTT. This gives the protein CASSLVGVNTEAFF.

This chain connects TRBV30 to TRBJ1-1; D unresolved. CDR3 size: 13 residues. The V end was cut by 0 bases, the J end by 3 bases, with 8 bases between. The V gene's germline CDR1 is GTSNPN and CDR2 SVGIG (reference sequence). This CDR3 is CAWSVLPDTEAFF. The CDR3 DNA reads as TGTGCCTGGAGTGTATTACCAGACACTGAAGCTTTCTTT. The variable domain in full, with the rest retrieved from reference TRBV30 and TRBJ1-1, is SQTIHQWPATLVQPVGSPLSLECTVEGTSNPNLYWYRQAAGRGLQLLFYSVGIGQISSEVPQNLSASRPQDRQFILSSKKLLLSDSGFYLCAWSVLPDTEAFFGQGTRLTVV.

The V and J genes are TRBV3-1 and TRBJ1-5; 9 nucleotides agree with TRBD1. Germline lookup yields CDR1 LGHDT and CDR2 YNNKEL (reference sequence). The CDR3 consists of 20 residues. V lost 3 bases to trimming and J lost 3 bases; unmatched junction nucleotides: 18. This CDR3 is CASSQGGGQGVIPYNQPQHF. Written as DNA, the CDR3 is TGTGCCAGCAGCCAGGGAGGGGGACAGGGCGTAATCCCCTACAATCAGCCCCAGCATTTT.

CDR3 sequence: CASRPQTGALRRTEAFF. Here the CDR3 DNA reads TGTGCCAGCAGACCCCAAACCGGGGCCCTAAGGAGGACTGAAGCTTTCTTT. The rearrangement uses TRBV7-9 and TRBJ1-1, with a tentative D call TRBD1 (5 bases). CDR1 is SEHNR, CDR2 FQNEAQ, per germline (reference sequence). The length of the CDR3 is 17 residues. V was shortened by 6 bases and J by 5 bases, with 25 bases between the two germline ends. The whole variable domain, filled in from reference TRBV7-9 and TRBJ1-1, reads DTGVSQNPRHKITKRGQNVTFRCDPISEHNRLYWYRQTLGQGPEFLTYFQNEAQLEKSRLLSDRFSAERPKGSFSTLEIQRTEQGDSAMYLCASRPQTGALRRTEAFFGQGTRLTVV.

This clonotype was seen only a few times. This sequence joins TRBV6-2 or TRBV6-3 and TRBJ1-5; possibly TRBD1 for D (5 bases). Germline loops: CDR1 MNHEY, CDR2 SVGEGT. The CDR3 runs 14 residues. The V and J ends lost 6 bases and 5 bases respectively, with 14 bases between them. The CDR3 protein is CASSLDSHDQPQHF. DNA for the CDR3: TGTGCCAGCAGCCTCGACAGCCACGATCAGCCCCAGCATTTT.

This clonotype appeared a few times. The J gene is TRBJ2-3, the V gene TRBV5-1; unclear D gene. Per the germline V gene, CDR1 is SGHRS and CDR2 is YFSETQ. Trimming stripped 0 bases from V and 5 bases from J, with 10 bases between. This CDR3 region has 14 residues. CDR3 bases: TGCGCCAGCAGCTTGGAAGTTCATCGAGATACGCAGTATTTT. This sequence encodes CASSLEVHRDTQYF.

The chain has TRBV7-3 and TRBJ2-3; D gene uncertain. Trimming took off 2 bases at V and 3 bases at J, with 12 bases between the two ends. CDR1 and CDR2 from the germline V gene are SGHTA and FQGTGA. The CDR3 consists of 15 residues. The CDR3 DNA is TGTGCCAGCAGCTTATCCCCGGTAAGGACAGATACGCAGTATTTT. Translation gives CASSLSPVRTDTQYF.

J is TRBJ2-2 and V is TRBV11-1, with D perhaps TRBD2 (5 bases). This CDR3 comprises 18 residues. In germline, CDR1 is SGHAT, CDR2 FQDESV (reference sequence). V lost 5 bases and J 0 bases, leaving 19 bases between the germline ends. The CDR3 is CASSRRYGSATNTGELFF. The CDR3 bases are TGTGCCAGCAGCCGTCGGTACGGTAGCGCTACGAACACCGGGGAGCTGTTTTTT.

The J gene is TRBJ1-6, the V gene TRBV7-9; a possible D gene is TRBD1 (6 bases). The CDR3 loop spans 15 amino acids. Germline CDR1 and CDR2: SEHNR and FQNEAQ (reference sequence). The V and J ends lost 4 bases and 8 bases respectively, with 15 bases between them. CDR3 nucleotides: TGTGCCAGCAGCTACTACAGGGAGGTCGATTCACCCCTCCACTTT. Translation: CASSYYREVDSPLHF.

This clonotype was observed a handful of times. The CDR3, as DNA: TGTGCCAGCAGTTTTTTTGGAACCGCCAGTGATACGCAGTATTTT. Protein: CASSFFGTASDTQYF. The chain recombines TRBV12-3 or TRBV12-4 with TRBJ2-3; D gene uncertain. Trimming removed 3 bases from V and 6 bases from J, with 16 bases in between. CDR3 length: 15 amino acids.

The rearrangement links TRBV4-3 to TRBJ1-6; D not certain. Trimming took off 2 bases at V and 9 bases at J, with 14 bases between the two ends. The CDR3 is 15 residues long. The V gene's germline CDR1 is LGHNA and CDR2 YSLEER. This CDR3 is CASSQTGIKTSPLHF. The CDR3 DNA is TGCGCCAGCAGCCAAACCGGGATCAAGACTTCACCCCTCCACTTT.

The rearrangement links TRBV4-1 to TRBJ2-1, with 11 bases lining up with TRBD2. This CDR3 has 13 amino acids. CDR1 is MGHRA and CDR2 is YSYEKL in the germline V gene. The trim removed 8 bases at V and 6 bases at J, leaving 3 bases unmatched. The CDR3 region is CASQLAGGNEQFF. DNA of the CDR3: TGCGCCAGCCAGCTAGCGGGGGGCAATGAGCAGTTCTTC.

V gene TRBV27 combines with J gene TRBJ2-7; 11 nucleotides align to TRBD1. Germline V gene lookup returns CDR1 MNHEY and CDR2 SMNVEV (reference sequence). This CDR3 has 16 residues. The ends lost 3 bases at V and 6 bases at J; junction bases unmatched: 10. The CDR3: CASSLTGTGGNPEQYF. CDR3 sequence (DNA): TGTGCCAGCAGTTTGACCGGGACAGGGGGGAACCCCGAGCAGTACTTC.

The J gene is TRBJ2-1, the V gene TRBV7-9; no reliable D call. There are 12 residues in the CDR3. The V end was cut by 5 bases, the J end by 13 bases, with 15 bases between. Per the germline V gene, CDR1 is SEHNR and CDR2 is FQNEAQ (reference sequence). In nucleotides, the CDR3 is TGTGCCAGCAGCCTCGTCTGGCCGGCCCAGTTCTTC. It encodes CASSLVWPAQFF. The whole variable domain, filled in from reference TRBV7-9 and TRBJ2-1, reads DTGVSQNPRHKITKRGQNVTFRCDPISEHNRLYWYRQTLGQGPEFLTYFQNEAQLEKSRLLSDRFSAERPKGSFSTLEIQRTEQGDSAMYLCASSLVWPAQFFGPGTRLTVL.

J is TRBJ2-7 and V is TRBV19; D is unresolved. This CDR3 is built from 14 residues. Trimming cost V 3 bases and J 0 bases, with 9 bases left between them. In germline, CDR1 is LNHDA, CDR2 SQIVND (reference sequence). DNA of the CDR3: TGTGCCAGTAGTATTACGGGCACCTCCTACGAGCAGTACTTC. Encoded protein: CASSITGTSYEQYF.

This clonotype was observed a few times. The J gene is TRBJ2-1, the V gene TRBV5-5; D may be TRBD1 (6 bases). Per the germline V gene, CDR1 is SGHKS and CDR2 is YYEKEE (reference sequence). The CDR3 runs to 16 residues. The V end lost 4 bases, the J end lost 7 bases, and 21 bases lay between the germline ends. This CDR3 is CASSPPRGLGPNEQFF. The CDR3 region has the DNA TGTGCCAGCAGCCCTCCCAGGGGATTGGGGCCTAATGAGCAGTTCTTC.

This clonotype appeared a few times. The rearrangement joins TRBV2 to TRBJ2-7, with 9 bases matching TRBD1. CDR3 size: 15 residues. The germline gives CDR1 SNHLY, CDR2 FYNNEI. The junction had 6 bases not matched to a gene; V was cut back by 5 bases and J by 1 base. The CDR3 nucleotides read TGTGCCAGCAGTACCTGGACAGGGGCTTCCTACGAGCAGTACTTC. Translation: CASSTWTGASYEQYF.

The chain employs TRBV6-6 and TRBJ1-2; D not resolved. The germline CDR1 and CDR2 sequences are MNHNY and SVGAGI (reference sequence). The CDR3 totals 10 residues. Deletions cut 5 bases from V and 14 bases from J, with 12 bases between. CDR3 nucleotide sequence: TGTGCCAGCAGTCCCGGCCCGGGAACCTTC. Amino acid sequence: CASSPGPGTF.

The chain employs TRBV5-1 and TRBJ2-3, with 12 bases that match TRBD2. Unmatched junction bases numbered 7, after V lost 2 bases and J lost 0 bases. The CDR3 extends over 18 amino acids. Germline CDR1 SGHRS, CDR2 YFSETQ. In DNA, the CDR3 is TGCGCCAGCAGCTTCCTGACTAGCGGGAGCCGAAGCACAGATACGCAGTATTTT. Translated, it gives CASSFLTSGSRSTDTQYF.